Described below is a single TCR beta chain sequence and its context. This entry is derived from a study of cytomegalovirus exposure and HLA in healthy donors. Study-wide context: Out of 398 genotyped donors, less than 85% belonged to the Caucasian-associated ancestry cluster.

PCR used 60 Vbeta primers and 13 Jbeta primers. Method: immunoSEQ multiplex PCR; TCRdb's copy keeps in-frame clones and lacks some. The sample lists approximately 190,000 clones, 65% to 85% occurring once. The germline V gene has CDR1 SGHAT and CDR2 FQNNGV. CDR3 size: 16 residues. With 1 base clipped from V and 2 bases from J, the junction kept 6 bases outside the gene matches. Source material: PBMCs. V and J are TRBV11-2 and TRBJ2-7, with 9 bases aligning to TRBD2. The source is a man between 40 and 49 years old in good health and CMV-seropositive. The DNA for the CDR3 is TGTGCCAGCAGCTTAGTGGTTGCGGGAGGGCCCTACGAGCAGTACTTC. It specifies CASSLVVAGGPYEQYF.